This T cell receptor beta chain appears in the sequencing data of a study of CD4 T cells in relation to SARS-CoV-2 and coronaviruses. With regard to this clone: What it recognizes is unknown.

Unexposed donor CD4+ T cells date from about 2011-2018, before the COVID-19 pandemic. After roughly ten days of culture, CD4+ T cells were isolated. The CDR3 is 14 amino acids. J lost 6 bases, V lost 7 bases, and 11 bases had no gene match. In germline, CDR1 is LNHDA, CDR2 SQIVND (reference sequence). The method was immunoSEQ multiplex PCR; TCRdb's version includes in-frame clones alone and lacks a portion of them. This sample carries around 20,000 clones, over 65% of them seen once, and the ten largest clones take approximately 10%. The receptor was derived from a human donor in good health. The chain recombines TRBV19 with TRBJ1-2, with 7 bases matching TRBD1. The sequenced sample was CD4+ T cells from PBMCs, cultured in vitro. CDR3 sequence reads: CASTLNRGDHGYTF. The CDR3 region has the DNA TGTGCCAGTACCCTGAACAGGGGAGATCATGGCTACACCTTC.